The sequence of this T cell receptor (beta chain) was determined in a study of T cells in Graves' hyperthyroidism and ophthalmopathy. Study-level results: The model made its ophthalmopathy prediction, and onset followed a median approximately six months later. Most expanded thyroid clonotypes above 0.001 recurred in blood.

This CDR3 region has 16 residues. The V gene end was trimmed by 6 bases and the J gene end by 5 bases; junction bases not matched to a gene: 12. Germline CDR1 reads MNHEY; CDR2 reads SVGEGT. Hyperthyroidism of Graves' type that showed no ophthalmopathy progression within 18 months was stable. TCR beta CDR3 region amplification was performed from RNA transcripts. Initially, a first-round RT-PCR of the TCR CDR3 employed the HTBI primer set. MiXCR, applied by TCRdb to the multiplex PCR reads, yields one record per CDR3 protein. The repertoire holds a few hundred thousand distinct CDR3 sequences, with around a quarter as singletons. With regard to this clonotype: Its target is not known.

The chain uses TRBV6-2 or TRBV6-3 and TRBJ2-5; 10 positions match TRBD2. The sequenced sample consisted of blood. This receptor was identified in a man between 45 and 60 years old with Graves' hyperthyroidism. CDR3 in amino acids: CASRALAGDFLETQYF. CDR3 sequence (DNA): TGTGCCAGCAGAGCTCTAGCGGGAGATTTCTTGGAGACCCAGTACTTC.